The source of this T cell receptor (beta chain) is a study of T cell repertoires in cytomegalovirus infection. Study-wide context: Matching HLA type and CMV infection were both indicated by public TCR beta signatures. Overall study results and limits: Cumulated frequencies of public TCR beta families served to identify carriers of CMV plus the relevant HLA. It was HLA-C-restricted CMV-specific TCR beta clonotypes that dominated the response ex vivo.

This clonotype turned up a few times. Its antigen is as yet unknown. TCRdb called the reads again in MiXCR, with one record for every CDR3 protein. This sample has under 850,000 distinct CDR3 sequences, with 35% to 40% found just once. This CDR3 is built from 14 residues. CDR1 and CDR2 (germline): SGHDT, YYEEEE. The V end was cut by 0 bases, the J end by 5 bases, with 9 bases between. The rearrangement links TRBV5-6 to TRBJ1-5; weak D call: TRBD1 (5 bases). The material sequenced was PBMCs. This TCR was sampled from a human donor in good health (CMV status not recorded). Some clones in this sample may be carry-over from other donors' samples. CDR3 amino acids: CASSLAGDHQPQHF. For the CDR3, the DNA is TGTGCCAGCAGCTTGGCTGGGGACCATCAGCCCCAGCATTTT.